This entry is about one TCR beta chain. The sample is drawn from a study of blood T cell repertoires in COVID-19. The overall study: Donors in the United States, Italy and Spain gave samples during acute or convalescent COVID-19.

Repertoires were generated with immunoSEQ multiplex PCR, while TCRdb's copy carries only in-frame clones and drops some. This sample yields a few hundred thousand clones, of which roughly four fifths are seen a single time; less than 20% belongs to the top ten. The sequence was obtained from a person between 65 and 79 years old with COVID-19, enrolled during active disease. The specimen sequenced was peripheral blood.

The CDR3 is CASSLEQAIGYTF. The CDR3 DNA is TGTGCCAGCAGTTTAGAACAGGCTATCGGCTACACCTTC. V gene TRBV28 combines with J gene TRBJ1-2, with D perhaps matching TRBD1 (5 bases). The V gene's germline CDR1 is MDHEN and CDR2 SYDVKM. V dropped 2 bases and J dropped 8 bases, with 12 bases sitting between them. The CDR3 is 13 residues long.